Following are 10 T cell receptor beta chains from one sample sequenced in a study of cytomegalovirus exposure and HLA in healthy donors. The PCR was carried out with 60 Vbeta primers and 13 Jbeta primers. TCRdb keeps only in-frame clones here, not all; method: immunoSEQ multiplex PCR. There are roughly 100,000 clones in the sample; more than 70% occur only once, and over 6% lies in the top ten. Specimen: PBMCs. These receptors were obtained from a female donor in good health and CMV-seronegative.

V is TRBV7-6 and J is TRBJ1-4; the match to TRBD1 covers 7 bases. V lost 4 bases, J lost 2 bases, and 1 base stayed unmatched. The CDR3 has 14 residues. Germline V gene data show CDR1 as SGHVS and CDR2 as FNYEAQ. In DNA, the CDR3 is TGTGCCAGCAGCTCGGGACAGACTAATGAAAAACTGTTTTTT. Translated: CASSSGQTNEKLFF.

V and J are TRBV2 and TRBJ1-1; TRBD1 is a possible D gene (5 bases). Germline CDR1 and CDR2: SNHLY and FYNNEI. The CDR3 loop spans 13 amino acids. V lost 10 bases, J lost 1 base, and 13 bases lay in between. This chain's CDR3 is CATTLTGNTEAFF. The CDR3 nucleotides are TGTGCCACGACCCTCACAGGGAACACTGAAGCTTTCTTT.

This rearrangement joins TRBV5-5 to TRBJ2-3; D not certain. The CDR3 loop spans 16 amino acids. With 4 bases removed from V and 2 bases from J, the gap between germline ends came to 17 bases. The germline V gene encodes CDR1 SGHKS and CDR2 YYEKEE (reference sequence). For the CDR3, the DNA is TGTGCCAGCAGCCCATCCGACTTATCCTACACAGATACGCAGTATTTT. It codes for CASSPSDLSYTDTQYF.

The rearrangement uses TRBV9 and TRBJ1-2, with 8 bases lining up with TRBD1. CDR3 size: 14 residues. Germline V gene data show CDR1 as SGDLS and CDR2 as YYNGEE. V dropped 0 bases and J dropped 7; count of bases not matched to a gene: 5. As DNA, the CDR3 is TGTGCCAGCAGCGTAGAGGACAGGGACCCTGGCTACACCTTC. This encodes CASSVEDRDPGYTF.

CDR3: CASSLGARAGTEAFF. The CDR3 region has the DNA TGTGCCAGCAGCTTAGGGGCCAGGGCGGGAACTGAAGCTTTCTTT. The rearrangement joins TRBV7-8 to TRBJ1-1, with D perhaps TRBD1 (5 bases). Germline CDR1 is SGHVS and CDR2 is FQNEAQ. CDR3 size: 15 residues. V was trimmed by 1 base and J by 5 bases, leaving 14 bases between them.

As concerns this clone: The junction differs from germline at one of its ends, possibly a read error. Other nucleotide sequences from this sample produce the same CDR3. The chain is built from TRBV9 and TRBJ2-1; 10 positions match TRBD2. CDR1 is SGDLS, CDR2 YYNGEE, per germline. This CDR3 has 16 amino acids. CDR3 DNA: TGCGCCAGCAGCGTAGCGGGAGGATCCTCCTACAATGAGCAGTTCTTC. Residues: CASSVAGGSSYNEQFF.

The V call is TRBV28, the J call TRBJ2-7; TRBD2 agrees at 9 bases. V lost 11 bases and J lost 3; bases outside the gene matches: 11. CDR1 is MDHEN, CDR2 SYDVKM, per germline. The CDR3 runs to 14 residues. The CDR3 coding sequence is TGTGCCGGGGGGCGTGCGGGAGGGGGCTACGAGCAGTACTTC. It encodes CAGGRAGGGYEQYF.

CDR3 in DNA: TGTGCCAGCAGTTTTAACAGGGAAGGACTAGGTGGCTACACCTTC. It is translated as CASSFNREGLGGYTF. This chain joins TRBV6-5 and TRBJ1-2; the D gene is possibly TRBD1 (6 bases). The germline V gene has CDR1 MNHEY and CDR2 SVGAGI. The CDR3 covers 15 residues. Trimming took off 4 bases at V and 7 bases at J, with 19 bases between the two ends.

The genes are TRBV14 and TRBJ2-1, with 11 bases that match TRBD2. After removal of 4 bases from V and 8 bases from J, the junction contained 7 bases not matched to a gene. The CDR3 has 15 amino acids. The germline CDR1 and CDR2 sequences are SGHDN and FVKESK. CDR3 bases: TGTGCCAGCAGCCTTTTAGCGGGAGGGGGCGATGAGCAGTTCTTC. This gives the protein CASSLLAGGGDEQFF.

Only one count was recorded for this clone. The chain combines TRBV5-1 with TRBJ1-5; TRBD1 is a possible D gene (5 bases). CDR3 length equals 14 residues. Germline CDR1 SGHRS, CDR2 YFSETQ. The V and J ends lost 4 bases and 3 bases respectively, with 11 bases between them. CDR3 DNA: TGCGCCAGCAGCCCCGACAGTTTCAATCAGCCCCAGCATTTT. It translates to CASSPDSFNQPQHF.